This T cell receptor beta chain stems from a study of OX40 agonist ivuxolimab in advanced cancers. Study overall: Dose-escalation patients' cancers were hepatocellular carcinoma, melanoma, renal cell or head and neck cancer. Partial responses, seen in three patients, involved one hepatocellular carcinoma and two cutaneous melanomas. General study results and limits: Dosing at 0.1 to 3.0 mg/kg was accompanied by clonal expansion of CD4+ and CD8+ blood T cells by week 6. Which antigen the expanded peripheral T cells recognized is unknown.

A word on this clone: Antigen specificity is unknown.

CDR3 length equals 15 residues. V shed 2 bases and J 4 bases; nucleotides not matched to a gene: 5. Germline assignment: CDR1 SGHRS and CDR2 YFSETQ. Sequencing used immunoSEQ multiplex PCR; TCRdb keeps in-frame clones, though not all of them. The repertoire holds roughly 120,000 clones, with roughly nine tenths as singletons. This sequence joins TRBV5-1 and TRBJ2-2, with 7 positions matching TRBD1. The material was CD4+ or CD8+ T cells sorted from blood, obtained in a trial of the OX40 agonist ivuxolimab. The TCR was taken from an adult with an advanced solid tumor such as melanoma, head and neck, liver or kidney cancer. CDR3 DNA: TGCGCCAGCAGCTTTACAGGGGCCGGCACCGGGGAGCTGTTTTTT. Its translation is CASSFTGAGTGELFF.